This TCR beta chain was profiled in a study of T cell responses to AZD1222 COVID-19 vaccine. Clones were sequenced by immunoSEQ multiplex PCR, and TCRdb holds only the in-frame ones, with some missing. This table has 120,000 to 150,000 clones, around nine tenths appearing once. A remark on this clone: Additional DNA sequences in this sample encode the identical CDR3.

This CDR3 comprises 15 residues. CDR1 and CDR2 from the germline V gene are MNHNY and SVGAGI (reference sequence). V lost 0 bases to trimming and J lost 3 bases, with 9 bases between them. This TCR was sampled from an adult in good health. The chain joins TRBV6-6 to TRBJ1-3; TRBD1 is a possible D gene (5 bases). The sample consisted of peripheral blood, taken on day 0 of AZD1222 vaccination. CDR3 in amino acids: CASSYSGQGGNTIYF. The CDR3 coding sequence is TGTGCCAGCAGTTACTCCGGGCAGGGTGGAAACACCATATATTTT.